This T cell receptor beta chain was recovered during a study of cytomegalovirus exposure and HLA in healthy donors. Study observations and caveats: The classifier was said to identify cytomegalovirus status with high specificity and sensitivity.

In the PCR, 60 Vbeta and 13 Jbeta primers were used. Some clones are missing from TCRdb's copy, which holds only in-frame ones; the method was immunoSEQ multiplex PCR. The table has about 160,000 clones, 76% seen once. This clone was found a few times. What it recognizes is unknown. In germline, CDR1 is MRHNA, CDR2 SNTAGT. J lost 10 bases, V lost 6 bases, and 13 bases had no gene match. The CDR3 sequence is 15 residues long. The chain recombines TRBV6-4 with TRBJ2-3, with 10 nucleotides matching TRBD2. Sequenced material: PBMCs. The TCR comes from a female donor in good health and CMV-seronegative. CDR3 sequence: CASSALAGAPGAQYF. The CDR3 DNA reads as TGTGCCAGCAGCGCTCTAGCGGGAGCCCCGGGGGCGCAGTATTTT.